A single sample is the source of the 3 T cell receptor beta chains below, sequenced in a study of blood T cell repertoires in COVID-19. This table comes from immunoSEQ multiplex PCR, and its TCRdb copy is limited to in-frame clones, with some not included. The data show over 150,000 clones, roughly 80% seen once. Sequencing used peripheral blood. The receptors stem from a woman aged 60-75 years with acute or convalescent COVID-19.

The V call is TRBV6-5, the J call TRBJ1-2; D is undetermined. Trimming removed 8 bases from V and 5 bases from J, with 21 bases in between. The CDR3 is made up of 15 amino acids. Germline CDR1 MNHEY, CDR2 SVGAGI. Written as DNA, the CDR3 is TGTGCCAGCTTGAATCTGGAGAGGTCTTCTTATGGCTACACCTTC. Translated, it gives CASLNLERSSYGYTF.

This chain links TRBV10-3 with TRBJ1-3; TRBD1 agrees at 8 bases. CDR3 size: 15 residues. V was clipped by 3 bases and J by 1 base; unmatched bases: 2. CDR1 is ENHRY, CDR2 SYGVKD, per germline. The CDR3 region has the DNA TGTGCCATCAGTGATTGGACAGGGTCTGGAAACACCATATATTTT. It yields the protein CAISDWTGSGNTIYF.

This clone was detected a few times. The chain is built from TRBV27 and TRBJ1-2; a weak D match, TRBD1 (5 bases). Germline V gives CDR1 MNHEY, CDR2 SMNVEV (reference sequence). Trimming cost V 6 bases and J 7 bases, with 18 bases left between them. There are 14 residues in the CDR3. The CDR3 region has the DNA TGTGCCAGCAGGCTCACGGGGGGGTTCACTGGCTACACCTTC. This codes for CASRLTGGFTGYTF.